This TCR beta chain originates from a study of breast tumors, draining lymph nodes, adjacent tissues. This clonotype was found many times. Germline trimming cut 5 bases from V and 5 bases from J; bases unmatched to any gene: 8. Looked up from germline, CDR1 is SGHAT and CDR2 is FQNNGV. The CDR3 is made up of 15 amino acids. In TCRdb, the multiplex PCR reads were re-called with MiXCR into one record per CDR3 protein. The sample lists about 15,000 distinct CDR3 sequences, under 60% occurring once. The receptor's source is a female donor with breast cancer. Some clones in this sample may be carry-over from other donors' samples. This chain connects TRBV11-2 to TRBJ1-1, with 10 bases matching TRBD1. The sample taken for sequencing was tumor-adjacent breast tissue. CDR3 loop: CASSAETGGWTEAFF. The CDR3 DNA is TGTGCCAGCAGCGCGGAGACAGGGGGCTGGACTGAAGCTTTCTTT.